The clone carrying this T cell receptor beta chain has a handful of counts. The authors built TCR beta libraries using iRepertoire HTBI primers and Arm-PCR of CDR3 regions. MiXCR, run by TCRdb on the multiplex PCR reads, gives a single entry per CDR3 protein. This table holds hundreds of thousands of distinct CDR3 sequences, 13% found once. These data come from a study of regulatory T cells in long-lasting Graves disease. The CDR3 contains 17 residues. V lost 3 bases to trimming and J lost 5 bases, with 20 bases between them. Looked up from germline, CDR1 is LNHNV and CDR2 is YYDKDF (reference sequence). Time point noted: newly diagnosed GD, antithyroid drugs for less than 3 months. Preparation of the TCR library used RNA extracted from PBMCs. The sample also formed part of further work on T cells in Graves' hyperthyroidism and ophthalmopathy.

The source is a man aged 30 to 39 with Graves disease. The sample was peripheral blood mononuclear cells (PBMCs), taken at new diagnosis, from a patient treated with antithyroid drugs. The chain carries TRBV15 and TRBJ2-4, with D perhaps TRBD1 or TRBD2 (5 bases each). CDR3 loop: CATSRMGTSRDENIQYF. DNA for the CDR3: TGTGCCACCAGCAGGATGGGGACCTCTCGGGATGAAAACATTCAGTACTTC.